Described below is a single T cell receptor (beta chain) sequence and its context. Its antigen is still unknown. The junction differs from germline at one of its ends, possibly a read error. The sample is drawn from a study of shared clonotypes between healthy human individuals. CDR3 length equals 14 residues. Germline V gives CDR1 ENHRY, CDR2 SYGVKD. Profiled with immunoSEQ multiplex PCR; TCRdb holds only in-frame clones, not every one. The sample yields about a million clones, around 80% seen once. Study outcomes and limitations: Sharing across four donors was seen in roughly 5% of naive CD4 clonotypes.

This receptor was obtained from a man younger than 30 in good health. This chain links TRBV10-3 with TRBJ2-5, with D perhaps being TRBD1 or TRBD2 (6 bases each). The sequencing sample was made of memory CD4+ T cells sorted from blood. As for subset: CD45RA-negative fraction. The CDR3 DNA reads TGTGCCATAAGTGAGATAGGGGGGACGGAGACCCAGTACTTC. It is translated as CAISEIGGTETQYF.